The clone carrying this T cell receptor (beta chain) was seen many times. The antigen is not known. The data derive from a study of CD8 T cells in ankylosing spondylitis. Quantitative 5'-RACE with molecular barcodes was used to make the TCR beta libraries. TCRdb independently ran MiXCR on the 5' RACE reads; one entry per CDR3 protein. Among roughly 130,000 distinct CDR3 sequences listed, around 7% were seen once. Study outcomes and limitations: In ankylosing spondylitis blood, a motif of eight highly homologous TCR beta variants appeared characteristic.

The junction had 6 bases not matched to a gene; V was cut back by 6 bases and J by 6 bases. The CDR3 loop spans 13 amino acids. Germline-derived CDR1 and CDR2 are DFQATT and SNEGSKA (reference sequence). Sequencing was carried out using blood, either unsorted or a sorted T cell fraction (not recorded which). The sequence came from a male donor with ankylosing spondylitis or in good health (not recorded which). The gene calls are TRBV20-1 and TRBJ2-7; 12 positions match TRBD2. The CDR3 region is CSAALAGGPEQYF. CDR3 nucleotide sequence: TGCAGTGCCGCTCTAGCGGGAGGGCCCGAGCAGTACTTC.